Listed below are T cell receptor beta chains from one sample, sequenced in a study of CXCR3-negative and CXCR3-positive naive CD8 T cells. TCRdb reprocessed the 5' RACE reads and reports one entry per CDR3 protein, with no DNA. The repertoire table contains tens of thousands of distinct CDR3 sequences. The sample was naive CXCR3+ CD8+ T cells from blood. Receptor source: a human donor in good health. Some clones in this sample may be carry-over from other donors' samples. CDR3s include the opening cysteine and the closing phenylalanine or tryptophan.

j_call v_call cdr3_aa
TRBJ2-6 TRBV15 CATSNVTSGANVLTF
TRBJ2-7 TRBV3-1 CASSASYRGLSYEQYF
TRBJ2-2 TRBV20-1 CNAAGTGQSGELFF
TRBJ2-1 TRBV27 CASAPGEGVEQFF
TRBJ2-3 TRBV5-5 CASSLVQSTDTQYF
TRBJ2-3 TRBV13 CASSGSGRGTDTQYF
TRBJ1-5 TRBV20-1 CSASGQPGNQPQHF
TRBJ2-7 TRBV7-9 CASSSLGRGTSYEQYF
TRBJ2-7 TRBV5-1 CASSLGGASEQYF
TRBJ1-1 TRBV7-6 CASSLRRMRNTEAFF
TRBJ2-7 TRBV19 CASSISVGSYEQYF
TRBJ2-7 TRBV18 CASSPGHGSEQYF
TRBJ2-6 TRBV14 CASSQPKGGRPGANVLTF
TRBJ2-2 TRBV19 CASSIPTYGELFF
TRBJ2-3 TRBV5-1 CASSLWGTDTQYF
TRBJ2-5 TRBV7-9 CASSFSEAQETQYF
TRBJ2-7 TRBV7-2 CASSLDPGQNYEQYF
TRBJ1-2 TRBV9 CASTVGNTNYGYTF
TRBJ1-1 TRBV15 CATSFPGTTEAFF
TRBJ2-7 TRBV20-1 CSARPRTRYEQYF
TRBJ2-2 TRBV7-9 CASTSTAGELFF
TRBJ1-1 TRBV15 CATSRDRGKNTEAFF
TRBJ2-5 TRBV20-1 CSARERRAETQYF
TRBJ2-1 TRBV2 CATLVRGSGEGEQFF
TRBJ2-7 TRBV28 CACQGTGYEQYF
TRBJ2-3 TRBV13 CASSFRDGLPPQYF
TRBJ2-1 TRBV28 CASSSETSDFNEQFF
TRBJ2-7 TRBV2 CASSEGGTTYEQYF
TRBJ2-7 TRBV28 CASSLSGSGSYEQYF
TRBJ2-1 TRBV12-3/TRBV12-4 CASSKYRQSSYNEQFF
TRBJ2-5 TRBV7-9 CASSEGGQGALATQYF
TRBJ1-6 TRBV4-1 CASSQGGPSSYNSPLHF
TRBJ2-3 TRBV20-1 CSARDYKTDTQYF
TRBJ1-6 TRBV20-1 CSASYRGRVGAYNSPLHF
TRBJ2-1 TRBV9 CASSVGGSRNNEQFF
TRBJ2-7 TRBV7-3 CASSHGTGSEQYF
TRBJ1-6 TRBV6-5 CASSYSGESPLHF
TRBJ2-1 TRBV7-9 CASSLDGTSYFNEQFF
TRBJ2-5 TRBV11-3 CASSLDSTETQYF
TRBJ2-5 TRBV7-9 CASSLFEAAETQYF
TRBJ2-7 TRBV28 CASQTSAYEQYF
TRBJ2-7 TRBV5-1 CASSLDVEQYF